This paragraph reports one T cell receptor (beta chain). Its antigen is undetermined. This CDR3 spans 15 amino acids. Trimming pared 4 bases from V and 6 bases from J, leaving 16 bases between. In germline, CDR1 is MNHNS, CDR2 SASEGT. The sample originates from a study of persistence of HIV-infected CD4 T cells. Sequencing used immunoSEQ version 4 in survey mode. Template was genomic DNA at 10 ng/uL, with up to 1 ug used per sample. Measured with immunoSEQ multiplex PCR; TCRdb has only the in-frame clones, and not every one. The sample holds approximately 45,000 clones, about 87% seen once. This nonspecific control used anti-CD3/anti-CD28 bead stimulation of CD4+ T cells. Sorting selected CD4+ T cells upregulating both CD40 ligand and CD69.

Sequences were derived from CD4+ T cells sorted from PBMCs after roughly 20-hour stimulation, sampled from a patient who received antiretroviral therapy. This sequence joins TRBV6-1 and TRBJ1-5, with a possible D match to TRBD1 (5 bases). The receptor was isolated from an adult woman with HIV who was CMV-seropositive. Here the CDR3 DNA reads TGTGCCAGCAGTGGGGCCGGGGGACGGGGTCAGCCCCAGCATTTT. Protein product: CASSGAGGRGQPQHF.